A single sample gave rise to the 32 T cell receptor beta chains below, sequenced in a study of T cells in localized non-small cell lung cancer. Profiling relied on immunoSEQ multiplex PCR, and the TCRdb table lists in-frame clones only, not all of them. The repertoire holds over 40,000 clones, with approximately 80% as singletons. The input for sequencing was peripheral blood mononuclear cells, taken before any cancer treatment. The origin of the receptors is a man between 40 and 69 years old with stage III lung adenocarcinoma.

The rearrangement joins TRBV7-9 to TRBJ2-3; 16 bases map to TRBD2. The length of the CDR3 is 19 residues. V dropped 5 bases and J dropped 8; count of bases not matched to a gene: 16. Germline values: CDR1 SEHNR, CDR2 FQNEAQ (reference sequence). The DNA of the CDR3 is TGTGCCAGCAGCCCCCTTCCGACGGGACTAGCGGGGGGGCGGAGTACGCAGTATTTT. Translation: CASSPLPTGLAGGRSTQYF.

The chain uses TRBV5-5 and TRBJ1-3; 12 bases map to TRBD1. Germline V gene lookup returns CDR1 SGHKS and CDR2 YYEKEE (reference sequence). The CDR3 is made up of 15 amino acids. V trimming: 4 bases; J trimming: 2 bases; junction bases outside the gene matches: 1. CDR3 region: CASSRDRGPGNTIYF. In DNA, the CDR3 is TGTGCCAGCAGCCGGGACAGGGGGCCTGGAAACACCATATATTTT.

V gene TRBV6-5 combines with J gene TRBJ2-1; perhaps TRBD1 as D (6 bases). The germline V and J ends were trimmed by 6 bases and 6 bases, with 18 bases remaining between them. Germline CDR1 and CDR2: MNHEY and SVGAGI. This CDR3 has 15 amino acids. In DNA, the CDR3 is TGTGCCAGCAGCCCCTTCGGACAGCCGCGCAATGAGCAGTTCTTC. It specifies CASSPFGQPRNEQFF.

The V and J genes are TRBV5-1 and TRBJ2-1; 8 bases line up with TRBD2. CDR3 size: 15 residues. With 2 bases clipped from V and 9 bases from J, the junction kept 10 bases outside the gene matches. Germline assignment: CDR1 SGHRS and CDR2 YFSETQ. CDR3 amino acids: CASSFSGASEGEQFF. The CDR3 DNA sequence: TGCGCCAGCAGCTTTAGCGGGGCCTCGGAGGGTGAGCAGTTCTTC.

The chain is built from TRBV7-9 and TRBJ1-1; no definite D call. CDR3 length: 10 residues. V shed 5 bases and J shed 8 bases, with 6 bases lying between them. Looked up from germline, CDR1 is SEHNR and CDR2 is FQNEAQ (reference sequence). DNA for the CDR3: TGTGCCAGCAGCGTCGAGGAAGCTTTCTTT. Translating it yields CASSVEEAFF.

This clone was seen once. This sequence joins TRBV7-9 and TRBJ2-2, with D possibly TRBD1 on 6 matching bases. The germline gives CDR1 SEHNR, CDR2 FQNEAQ (reference sequence). The CDR3 loop spans 16 amino acids. Trimming left V 5 bases short and J 2 bases short, with 15 bases between. The CDR3 sequence: CASSPPGHINTGELFF. As DNA, the CDR3 is TGTGCCAGCAGCCCTCCGGGACACATCAACACCGGGGAGCTGTTTTTT.

The chain uses TRBV27 and TRBJ2-1; 9 nucleotides align to TRBD2. Trimming cost V 6 bases and J 6 bases; bases outside gene matches: 9. Germline CDR1 and CDR2: MNHEY and SMNVEV (reference sequence). This CDR3 has 15 amino acids. CDR3 coding DNA: TGTGCCAGCAGGGGTAGACTAGCGGTGTCCAATGAGCAGTTCTTC. Translation: CASRGRLAVSNEQFF.

The rearrangement joins TRBV2 to TRBJ2-1, with D unclear. Germline CDR1 and CDR2: SNHLY and FYNNEI. This CDR3 region has 14 residues. V was pared by 4 bases and J by 9 bases, with 16 bases between. CDR3 residues: CASSGAHLDGEQFF. The CDR3 DNA sequence: TGTGCCAGCAGTGGGGCACATTTGGACGGTGAGCAGTTCTTC.

V is TRBV5-1 and J is TRBJ2-3, with TRBD1 matching 12 bases. This CDR3 is built from 18 residues. V lost 3 bases, J lost 1 base, and 9 bases stayed unmatched. Germline loops: CDR1 SGHRS, CDR2 YFSETQ. CDR3 bases: TGCGCCAGCAGCTACGGGACAGGGGGCGGGAGGGGCACAGATACGCAGTATTTT. Its protein is CASSYGTGGGRGTDTQYF. The whole variable domain, filled in from reference TRBV5-1 and TRBJ2-3, reads KAGVTQTPRYLIKTRGQQVTLSCSPISGHRSVSWYQQTPGQGLQFLFEYFSETQRNKGNFPGRFSGRQFSNSRSEMNVSTLELGDSALYLCASSYGTGGGRGTDTQYFGPGTRLTVL.

The chain couples TRBV27 to TRBJ2-5; the match to TRBD2 covers 7 bases. V shed 4 bases and J 4 bases; nucleotides not matched to a gene: 9. The germline V gene has CDR1 MNHEY and CDR2 SMNVEV (reference sequence). This CDR3 is built from 15 residues. This CDR3 reads CASSWTREGRETQYF. CDR3 nucleotide sequence: TGTGCCAGCAGTTGGACTAGGGAGGGGAGAGAGACCCAGTACTTC.

This clone was seen just once. V and J are TRBV29-1 and TRBJ1-3; tentative D call: TRBD1 (5 bases). The V end was cut by 3 bases, the J end by 0 bases, with 6 bases between. Germline V CDR1 and CDR2: SQVTM, ANQGSEA. This CDR3 region has 13 residues. The CDR3 coding sequence is TGCAGCGTTGAGGGGGTCTCTGGAAACACCATATATTTT. This translates into CSVEGVSGNTIYF. The entire variable domain, with the rest obtained from reference TRBV29-1 and TRBJ1-3, is as follows: SAVISQKPSRDICQRGTSLTIQCQVDSQVTMMFWYRQQPGQSLTLIATANQGSEATYESGFVIDKFPISRPNLTFSTLTVSNMSPEDSSIYLCSVEGVSGNTIYFGEGSWLTVV.

The chain carries TRBV13 and TRBJ1-4, with TRBD1 as a possible D gene (5 bases). This CDR3 spans 14 amino acids. Looked up from germline, CDR1 is PRHDT and CDR2 is FYEKMQ (reference sequence). Trimming pared 6 bases from V and 5 bases from J, leaving 13 bases between. The CDR3 reads CASSTGTANEKLFF. The CDR3 region has the DNA TGTGCCAGCAGTACCGGGACGGCGAATGAAAAACTGTTTTTT.

The V gene is TRBV7-7, the J gene TRBJ2-5, with 12 bases lining up with TRBD1. The ends lost 6 bases at V and 2 bases at J; junction bases unmatched: 7. The germline V gene has CDR1 SSHAT and CDR2 FNYEAQ (reference sequence). The CDR3 has 16 amino acids. The CDR3 protein is CASSPGTGGFQETQYF. For the CDR3, the DNA is TGTGCCAGCAGTCCCGGGACAGGGGGCTTTCAAGAGACCCAGTACTTC.

This clone was detected only once. The V gene is TRBV5-1, the J gene TRBJ2-7, with 9 nucleotides matching TRBD2. The V gene's germline CDR1 is SGHRS and CDR2 YFSETQ. The CDR3 runs to 19 residues. The trim removed 0 bases at V and 0 bases at J, leaving 13 bases unmatched. DNA for the CDR3: TGCGCCAGCAGCTTGGCCGCGAGCGGGGGGTCCCCAAGCTCCTACGAGCAGTACTTC. Translation: CASSLAASGGSPSSYEQYF. Full variable domain (remainder filled in from reference TRBV5-1 and TRBJ2-7): KAGVTQTPRYLIKTRGQQVTLSCSPISGHRSVSWYQQTPGQGLQFLFEYFSETQRNKGNFPGRFSGRQFSNSRSEMNVSTLELGDSALYLCASSLAASGGSPSSYEQYFGPGTRLTVT.

This chain connects TRBV7-2 to TRBJ2-1; D is perhaps TRBD1 (5 bases). V shed 1 base and J shed 7 bases, with 14 bases lying between them. CDR1 and CDR2 from the germline V gene are SGHTA and FQGNSA. The CDR3 is made up of 15 amino acids. The CDR3 reads CASSLDSRVGNEQFF. The CDR3 coding sequence is TGTGCCAGCAGCTTAGATTCCAGGGTCGGGAATGAGCAGTTCTTC.

J is TRBJ2-7 and V is TRBV5-6; D ambiguous. Germline V gene data show CDR1 as SGHDT and CDR2 as YYEEEE. The CDR3 runs 11 residues. The V end lost 2 bases, the J end lost 4 bases, and 4 bases lay between the germline ends. CDR3 in amino acids: CASSFAYEQYF. The CDR3 coding sequence is TGTGCCAGCAGCTTTGCTTACGAGCAGTACTTC.

DNA of the CDR3: TGTGCCAGCAGCTTAGGACAGGGGATCCACAATGAGCAGTTCTTC. Amino acids: CASSLGQGIHNEQFF. The chain uses TRBV11-3 and TRBJ2-1, with 8 bases fitting TRBD1. CDR1 and CDR2 from the germline V gene are SGHNT and YENEEA. The CDR3 contains 15 residues. The V and J ends lost 1 base and 5 bases, in that order; junction bases with no gene match: 4.

The V call is TRBV11-2, the J call TRBJ1-5; D not resolved. V was trimmed by 3 bases and J by 3 bases, leaving 6 bases between them. Germline V gene lookup returns CDR1 SGHAT and CDR2 FQNNGV. The CDR3 consists of 13 residues. CDR3 in DNA: TGTGCCAGCAGCTTCAACGACAATCAGCCCCAGCATTTT. It encodes CASSFNDNQPQHF.

Only one count was recorded for this clone. The chain combines TRBV7-2 with TRBJ2-7; maybe TRBD1 (6 bases). Germline CDR1 and CDR2: SGHTA and FQGNSA. The CDR3 loop spans 14 amino acids. V was shortened by 5 bases and J by 0 bases, with 11 bases between the two germline ends. The CDR3: CASSPDRFSYEQYF. CDR3 bases: TGTGCCAGCAGCCCCGACAGGTTCTCCTACGAGCAGTACTTC.

The chain joins TRBV5-6 to TRBJ2-5; D might be TRBD1 or TRBD2, each matching 6 bases. Trimming pared 4 bases from V and 2 bases from J, leaving 18 bases between. Germline-derived CDR1 and CDR2 are SGHDT and YYEEEE. The CDR3 has 16 amino acids. The CDR3 coding sequence is TGTGCCAGCAGCACGGAGGGGGTAGGGGGGCAAGAGACCCAGTACTTC. Protein product: CASSTEGVGGQETQYF.

This chain joins TRBV7-2 and TRBJ2-5; the D gene is possibly TRBD1 (6 bases). The V end was cut by 5 bases, the J end by 5 bases, with 12 bases between. This CDR3 spans 13 amino acids. CDR1 and CDR2 (germline): SGHTA, FQGNSA. Here the CDR3 DNA reads TGTGCCAGCAGCAAAGGGGGTACGGAGACCCAGTACTTC. Protein: CASSKGGTETQYF.

The J gene is TRBJ2-7, the V gene TRBV5-6; tentative D call: TRBD1 (6 bases). The CDR3 is 17 amino acids. V lost 4 bases, J lost 6 bases, and 26 bases lay in between. Looked up from germline, CDR1 is SGHDT and CDR2 is YYEEEE. As DNA, the CDR3 is TGTGCCAGCAGCCAAGCCAGTGGAGTACAGGGTCGGCGCGAGCAGTACTTC. As protein: CASSQASGVQGRREQYF.

This chain joins TRBV5-4 and TRBJ1-6, with 7 bases identical to TRBD1. After removal of 5 bases from V and 6 bases from J, the junction contained 14 bases not matched to a gene. Germline V CDR1 and CDR2: SGHNT, YYREEE (reference sequence). The CDR3 extends over 17 amino acids. The CDR3 here is CASSLGGNRGANSPLHF. In DNA, the CDR3 is TGTGCCAGCAGTCTTGGGGGGAACAGGGGAGCTAATTCACCCCTCCACTTT.

This clone occurred once. This rearrangement joins TRBV27 to TRBJ1-6, with TRBD1 as a possible D gene (5 bases). The CDR3 contains 15 residues. Trimming cost V 6 bases and J 9 bases, with 18 bases left between them. Germline V gene lookup returns CDR1 MNHEY and CDR2 SMNVEV (reference sequence). CDR3 in amino acids: CASRTGTQAGSPLHF. In nucleotides, the CDR3 is TGTGCCAGCAGAACCGGGACTCAAGCCGGTTCACCCCTCCACTTT.

The CDR3 coding sequence is TGCGCCAGCAGGGATGGGACAAAGACCTACAATGAGCAGTTCTTC. Its translation: CASRDGTKTYNEQFF. J is TRBJ2-1 and V is TRBV10-2; tentative D call: TRBD1 (6 bases). The CDR3 has 15 amino acids. The germline V gene encodes CDR1 WSHSY and CDR2 SAAADI. Trimming cost V 6 bases and J 2 bases, with 14 bases left between them.

This chain links TRBV19 with TRBJ1-1, with D perhaps matching TRBD1 (5 bases). Trimming removed 5 bases at V and 0 bases at J, with 10 bases between. The CDR3 has 14 residues. The germline gives CDR1 LNHDA, CDR2 SQIVND (reference sequence). The DNA for the CDR3 is TGTGCCAGTAGTCCGACAGCTATGAACACTGAAGCTTTCTTT. Its protein product is CASSPTAMNTEAFF.

This clone was seen once. The chain employs TRBV7-9 and TRBJ2-1; D is undetermined. The germline CDR1 and CDR2 sequences are SEHNR and FQNEAQ (reference sequence). The V end lost 5 bases, the J end lost 10 bases, and 21 bases lay between the germline ends. This CDR3 contains 15 residues. The CDR3 reads CASSPPIVGSEEQFF. As DNA, the CDR3 is TGTGCCAGCAGCCCCCCGATTGTGGGGTCTGAAGAGCAGTTCTTC.

V gene TRBV11-3 combines with J gene TRBJ2-1, with 10 bases lining up with TRBD2. Germline trimming cut 0 bases from V and 9 bases from J; bases unmatched to any gene: 11. This CDR3 spans 17 amino acids. CDR1 is SGHNT, CDR2 YENEEA, per germline. The CDR3 reads CASSLDMTSGLVSEQFF. CDR3 DNA: TGTGCCAGCAGCTTAGATATGACTAGCGGGCTAGTCAGTGAGCAGTTCTTC.

The chain uses TRBV11-3 and TRBJ2-7; no clear D. The CDR3 loop spans 14 amino acids. Trimming left V 1 base short and J 0 bases short, with 7 bases between. CDR1 and CDR2 from the germline V gene are SGHNT and YENEEA. The chain's CDR3 is CASSLGIGSYEQYF. CDR3 coding DNA: TGTGCCAGCAGCTTAGGAATAGGCTCCTACGAGCAGTACTTC.

The chain combines TRBV5-5 with TRBJ1-1; D gene uncertain. Germline values: CDR1 SGHKS, CDR2 YYEKEE (reference sequence). The CDR3 contains 12 residues. V was trimmed by 2 bases and J by 1 base, leaving 3 bases between them. This CDR3 is CASSLPNTEAFF. DNA of the CDR3: TGTGCCAGCAGCTTACCGAACACTGAAGCTTTCTTT. Full variable domain (rest looked up from reference TRBV5-5 and TRBJ1-1): DAGVTQSPTHLIKTRGQQVTLRCSPISGHKSVSWYQQVLGQGPQFIFQYYEKEERGRGNFPDRFSARQFPNYSSELNVNALLLGDSALYLCASSLPNTEAFFGQGTRLTVV.

This rearrangement joins TRBV5-1 to TRBJ2-1, with TRBD1 matching 9 bases. V dropped 1 base and J dropped 5; count of bases not matched to a gene: 7. CDR3 length: 16 amino acids. Germline CDR1 and CDR2: SGHRS and YFSETQ. The CDR3 coding sequence is TGCGCCAGCAGCTTGAGGGGGGACAGGGACCACAATGAGCAGTTCTTC. This encodes CASSLRGDRDHNEQFF.

The rearrangement links TRBV7-6 to TRBJ2-5; 9 bases line up with TRBD2. Trimming took 2 bases from V and 5 from J; bases not matched to a gene: 15. There are 18 residues in the CDR3. The germline V gene has CDR1 SGHVS and CDR2 FNYEAQ. For the CDR3, the DNA is TGTGCCAGCAGCTTAATCAGCGGGGGGCTGTTAATCCAGGAGACCCAGTACTTC. Translating it yields CASSLISGGLLIQETQYF.